This is a list of T cell receptor beta chains from one sample in a study of identical twins. Each CDR3 protein is one row after TCRdb ran MiXCR on the 5' RACE reads. This table has approximately 700,000 distinct CDR3 sequences, around 6% appearing once. Material: naive T cells sorted from blood. The receptors were sampled from a young man in good health. Both conserved end residues are part of each CDR3. A D gene is named only where the DNA matches it firmly. Rows may omit the clone size; those that give it use once, few, many or a size class.

D: NA; size: few; V: TRBV4-2; length: 15; J: TRBJ1-1; DNA: TGTGCCAGCAGCCAAGCCCCCACACAGAACACTGAAGCTTTCTTT; CDR3: CASSQAPTQNTEAFF
D: TRBD2; size: many; V: TRBV11-1; length: 15; J: TRBJ2-1; DNA: TGTGCCAGCAGCCTTATAGCGGGAGCGTCCCATGAGCAGTTCTTC; CDR3: CASSLIAGASHEQFF
D: NA; size: NA; V: TRBV7-7; length: 14; J: TRBJ2-5; DNA: TGTGCCAGCAGCTCCACCCAGGGACAAGAGACCCAGTACTTC; CDR3: CASSSTQGQETQYF
D: NA; size: few; V: TRBV6-2/TRBV6-3; length: 16; J: TRBJ2-1; DNA: TGTGCCAGCAGCTACCCTGTGGGGCGGATATACAATGAGCAGTTCTTC; CDR3: CASSYPVGRIYNEQFF
D: NA; size: many; V: TRBV12-3/TRBV12-4; length: 12; J: TRBJ2-1; DNA: TGTGCCAGCAGTTTTACGGTGGGTGAGCAGTTCTTC; CDR3: CASSFTVGEQFF
D: NA; size: few; V: TRBV27; length: 11; J: TRBJ2-5; DNA: TGTGCCAGCAGTTTCCAAGCGACCCAGTACTTC; CDR3: CASSFQATQYF
D: NA; size: many; V: TRBV6-1; length: 13; J: TRBJ1-1; DNA: TGTGCCAGCAAATGGGAGGGGAACACTGAAGCTTTCTTT; CDR3: CASKWEGNTEAFF
D: NA; size: many; V: TRBV5-1; length: 16; J: TRBJ2-7; DNA: TGCGCCAGCAGCTTGGACGAGGTTTCAAGGGTAGTGATGCAGTACTTC; CDR3: CASSLDEVSRVVMQYF
D: NA; size: many; V: TRBV24-1; length: 14; J: TRBJ1-1; DNA: TGTGCCACCAGTGACCCAGGGATGGCCACTGAAGCTTTCTTT; CDR3: CATSDPGMATEAFF
D: NA; size: many; V: TRBV20-1; length: 14; J: TRBJ1-5; DNA: TGCAGTGCTAGCCCAGGATGGAGGGACCAGCCCCAGCATTTT; CDR3: CSASPGWRDQPQHF
D: NA; size: few; V: TRBV20-1; length: 17; J: TRBJ1-5; DNA: TGCAGTGCTAGAGTCCCCGATGGGGGATTGAGCAATCAGCCCCAGCATTTT; CDR3: CSARVPDGGLSNQPQHF
D: NA; size: many; V: TRBV12-3/TRBV12-4; length: 17; J: TRBJ1-4; DNA: TGTGCCAGCAGTTTAGACGTTAGGTCCGCAACTAATGAAAAACTGTTTTTT; CDR3: CASSLDVRSATNEKLFF
D: NA; size: few; V: TRBV7-2; length: 17; J: TRBJ2-2; DNA: TGTGCCAGCAGCCCATTTGAGTTCGGGGGGAACACCGGGGAGCTGTTTTTT; CDR3: CASSPFEFGGNTGELFF
D: TRBD2; size: few; V: TRBV6-5; length: 17; J: TRBJ2-1; DNA: TGTGCCAGCAGTTCCGAACCCGGGACTAGCGGGAGGGGTGAGCAGTTCTTC; CDR3: CASSSEPGTSGRGEQFF
D: NA; size: many; V: TRBV20-1; length: 15; J: TRBJ1-4; DNA: TGCAGTGCTAGAGATCCTCGGGTGACTAATGAAAAACTGTTTTTT; CDR3: CSARDPRVTNEKLFF
D: TRBD2; size: NA; V: TRBV12-3/TRBV12-4; length: 15; J: TRBJ2-2; DNA: TGTGCCAGCAGCCGAATTAGCGGGACCATCGGGGAGCTGTTTTTT; CDR3: CASSRISGTIGELFF
D: NA; size: few; V: TRBV7-9; length: 15; J: TRBJ2-5; DNA: TGTGCCAGCAGCCCCAAATCCAGGGACCAAGAGACCCAGTACTTC; CDR3: CASSPKSRDQETQYF
D: TRBD2; size: many; V: TRBV9; length: 16; J: TRBJ2-1; DNA: TGTGCCAGCAGCGAGATTTACAGCGGGAGGGAGGGTGAGCAGTTCTTC; CDR3: CASSEIYSGREGEQFF
D: TRBD1; size: many; V: TRBV15; length: 15; J: TRBJ2-7; DNA: TGTGCCACCAGCAGAGGTACGGGACAGGGGAACGAGCAGTACTTC; CDR3: CATSRGTGQGNEQYF
D: TRBD2; size: NA; V: TRBV12-3/TRBV12-4; length: 18; J: TRBJ2-2; DNA: TGTGCCAGCAGCGCCACTAGCGGGAGGGTAGAGAACACCGGGGAGCTGTTTTTT; CDR3: CASSATSGRVENTGELFF
D: NA; size: many; V: TRBV27; length: 17; J: TRBJ2-1; DNA: TGTGCCAGCAGCCCCCCCAGGGCGGAGTCGCCATACAATGAGCAGTTCTTC; CDR3: CASSPPRAESPYNEQFF
D: NA; size: few; V: TRBV3-1; length: 13; J: TRBJ2-1; DNA: TGTGCCAGCAGCCAAGATAGTAGGACTCCCCAGTTCTTC; CDR3: CASSQDSRTPQFF
D: NA; size: few; V: TRBV19; length: 13; J: TRBJ1-5; DNA: TGTGCCAGTACCCCTGACTGGGCTCAGCCCCAGCATTTT; CDR3: CASTPDWAQPQHF
D: NA; size: many; V: TRBV5-6; length: 14; J: TRBJ1-1; DNA: TGTGCCAGCAGCCCGGGACATCTAGTCACTGAAGCTTTCTTT; CDR3: CASSPGHLVTEAFF
D: NA; size: many; V: TRBV5-1; length: 11; J: TRBJ2-3; DNA: TGCGCCAGCATTGAGGCAGATACGCAGTATTTT; CDR3: CASIEADTQYF
D: TRBD2; size: NA; V: TRBV7-2; length: 14; J: TRBJ2-7; DNA: TGTGCCAGCAACTCTGTAGCGGGAGGGTACGAGCAGTACTTC; CDR3: CASNSVAGGYEQYF
D: NA; size: many; V: TRBV29-1; length: 12; J: TRBJ2-7; DNA: TGCAGCGTTGGCGAGAGCTCCTACGAGCAGTACTTC; CDR3: CSVGESSYEQYF
D: NA; size: NA; V: TRBV30; length: 13; J: TRBJ2-1; DNA: TGTGCCTGGAGTGTGGCAGGTTACAATGAGCAGTTCTTC; CDR3: CAWSVAGYNEQFF
D: NA; size: NA; V: TRBV5-5; length: 16; J: TRBJ1-3; DNA: TGTGCCAGCAGCTTGGTCCCGGGCGCCTCTGGAAACACCATATATTTT; CDR3: CASSLVPGASGNTIYF
D: NA; size: many; V: TRBV29-1; length: 14; J: TRBJ2-6; DNA: TGCAGCGTTGCCGGGGTATCAGGGGCCAACGTCCTGACTTTC; CDR3: CSVAGVSGANVLTF
D: NA; size: NA; V: TRBV20-1; length: 12; J: TRBJ2-6; DNA: TGCAGTGCTAGGGACTACCAAGACGTCCTGACTTTC; CDR3: CSARDYQDVLTF
D: TRBD2; size: few; V: TRBV6-2/TRBV6-3; length: 16; J: TRBJ2-2; DNA: TGTGCCAGCAGCCTGAGCGTGGGAGGGCACACCGGGGAGCTGTTTTTT; CDR3: CASSLSVGGHTGELFF